Below, 10 T cell receptor beta chains from the same sample are listed, as sequenced in a study of patients and donors after allogeneic stem cell transplantation. In TCRdb, the RT-PCR reads were re-called with MiXCR into one record per CDR3 protein. The sample has over 150,000 distinct CDR3 sequences; approximately 31% are singletons. The sample was blood, either unsorted or a sorted T cell fraction (not recorded which). The receptors come from a human donor who was either an allogeneic HSCT recipient or a stem cell or donor lymphocyte infusion donor (not recorded which). It is not recorded whose cells these are; they may come from a transplant donor.

The gene calls are TRBV27 and TRBJ1-5; tentatively, D is TRBD1 (6 bases). Germline V CDR1 and CDR2: MNHEY, SMNVEV (reference sequence). V was trimmed by 6 bases and J by 5 bases, leaving 17 bases between them. This CDR3 is built from 15 residues. DNA for the CDR3: TGTGCCAGCAGATCACTTGGGGGCTGGGATCAGCCCCAGCATTTT. This codes for CASRSLGGWDQPQHF.

The chain joins TRBV4-3 to TRBJ1-5; D unresolved. The CDR3 spans 16 residues. The germline V gene has CDR1 LGHNA and CDR2 YSLEER. V lost 0 bases, J lost 2 bases, and 11 bases lay in between. The DNA of the CDR3 is TGCGCCAGCAGCCAAGAGTTCGTCGGGGGCAATCAGCCCCAGCATTTT. As protein: CASSQEFVGGNQPQHF.

This clonotype was found a few times. The chain links TRBV29-1 to TRBJ2-7, with D possibly being TRBD1 (6 bases). CDR3 length equals 12 residues. Germline CDR1 reads SQVTM; CDR2 reads ANQGSEA. Trimming left V 6 bases short and J 3 bases short, with 12 bases between. In nucleotides, the CDR3 is TGCAGCGTCCAAACAGGGAGCTACGAGCAGTACTTC. This gives the protein CSVQTGSYEQYF.

This clonotype was seen a few times. V usage is TRBV5-5 and J usage is TRBJ2-2, with 10 bases lining up with TRBD2. Unmatched junction bases numbered 4, after V lost 4 bases and J lost 4 bases. Germline values: CDR1 SGHKS, CDR2 YYEKEE (reference sequence). The CDR3 spans 15 residues. CDR3 nucleotides: TGTGCCAGCAGCCAACTAGCGGGAACCACCGGGGAGCTGTTTTTT. Translating gives CASSQLAGTTGELFF.

This clonotype has a handful of counts. The V call is TRBV5-1, the J call TRBJ1-6, with a possible D match to TRBD1 (5 bases). Germline loops: CDR1 SGHRS, CDR2 YFSETQ. CDR3 length: 15 amino acids. Trimming removed 4 bases from V and 8 bases from J, with 16 bases in between. The CDR3 protein is CASSTALGRDSPLHF. The CDR3, as DNA: TGCGCCAGCAGCACCGCGCTGGGACGGGATTCACCCCTCCACTTT.

The V and J genes are TRBV12-3 or TRBV12-4 and TRBJ1-6, with D possibly matching TRBD1 (6 bases). The V and J ends lost 1 base and 6 bases respectively, with 7 bases between them. The CDR3 consists of 14 residues. The CDR3 region is CASSLEGGNSPLHF. In DNA, the CDR3 is TGTGCCAGCAGTTTAGAAGGGGGTAATTCACCCCTCCACTTT.

The rearrangement joins TRBV10-1 to TRBJ2-1; 8 bases are shared with TRBD2. The CDR3 consists of 15 residues. Trimming at V came to 3 bases and at J to 10 bases, leaving 11 bases not matched to a gene. From germline, CDR1 is WNHNN and CDR2 SYGVQD (reference sequence). The CDR3 here is CASSDRGSGIPEQFF. The CDR3 nucleotides are TGCGCCAGCAGTGACCGGGGTAGCGGGATACCCGAGCAGTTCTTC.

Ten or more counts support this clonotype. The gene calls are TRBV7-2 and TRBJ2-3; 11 positions match TRBD2. Unmatched junction bases numbered 9, after V lost 5 bases and J lost 5 bases. The germline V gene encodes CDR1 SGHTA and CDR2 FQGNSA. The CDR3 loop spans 16 amino acids. CDR3 sequence reads: CASSPRGLAVVDTQYF. As DNA, the CDR3 is TGTGCCAGCAGCCCCCGGGGACTAGCGGTGGTAGATACGCAGTATTTT.

This clonotype was picked up a small number of times. This chain joins TRBV12-3 or TRBV12-4 and TRBJ1-1; TRBD1 aligns across 7 bases. This CDR3 region has 15 residues. V lost 5 bases to trimming and J lost 4 bases; unmatched junction nucleotides: 10. The CDR3 reads CASSPQQGMGTEAFF. In nucleotides, the CDR3 is TGTGCCAGCAGTCCCCAACAGGGGATGGGCACTGAAGCTTTCTTT.

In this sample, this clonotype turned up a few times. J is TRBJ2-7 and V is TRBV3-1, with unresolved D. Germline CDR1 LGHDT, CDR2 YNNKEL (reference sequence). The CDR3 contains 15 residues. V dropped 1 base and J dropped 1 base, with 11 bases sitting between them. In DNA form, the CDR3 reads TGTGCCAGCAGCCAAGCGAAAGTCAGTTCCTACGAGCAGTACTTC. Its protein is CASSQAKVSSYEQYF.